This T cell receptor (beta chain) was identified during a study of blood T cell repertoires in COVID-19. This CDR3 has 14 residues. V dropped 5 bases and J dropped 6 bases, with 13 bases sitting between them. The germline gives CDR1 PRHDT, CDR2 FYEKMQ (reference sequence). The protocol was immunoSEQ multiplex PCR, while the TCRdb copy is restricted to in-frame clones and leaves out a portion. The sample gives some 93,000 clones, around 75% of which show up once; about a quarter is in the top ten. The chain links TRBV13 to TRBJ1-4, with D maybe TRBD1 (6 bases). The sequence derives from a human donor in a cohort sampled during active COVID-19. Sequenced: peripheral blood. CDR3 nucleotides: TGTGCCAGCAGCCGCGGGGGCGTCTATGAAAAACTGTTTTTT. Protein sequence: CASSRGGVYEKLFF. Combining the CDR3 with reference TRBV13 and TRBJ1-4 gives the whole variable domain AAGVIQSPRHLIKEKRETATLKCYPIPRHDTVYWYQQGPGQDPQFLISFYEKMQSDKGSIPDRFSAQQFSDYHSELNMSSLELGDSALYFCASSRGGVYEKLFFGSGTQLSVL.